The 27 T cell receptor beta chains below all came from one sample that was sequenced in a study of CXCR3-negative and CXCR3-positive naive CD8 T cells. The TRB libraries of cDNA were built by UMI-labeled 5' RACE. TCRdb reanalyzed the 5' RACE reads and collapses them to one entry per CDR3 protein, without DNA. The specimen's table records tens of thousands of distinct CDR3 sequences. Sequenced input: naive CXCR3- CD8+ T cells from blood. Subset: CD45RO-CCR7+CD27+CD95- naive CD8+ T cells lacking CXCR3 (TNR3-). Receptor source: a human donor in good health. Some clones in this sample may be carry-over from other donors' samples.

The J gene is TRBJ2-2, the V gene TRBV6-2 or TRBV6-3; the TCRdb D gene call, TRBD2, has no DNA to confirm it. This CDR3 is 17 amino acids long. Germline CDR1 and CDR2: MNHEY and SVGEGT. The chain's CDR3 is CASSPPGGSGGSGELFF.

This chain joins TRBV4-3 and TRBJ2-7. Germline V CDR1 and CDR2: LGHNA, YSLEER. This CDR3 has 14 residues. CDR3 residues: CASSPQTSSYEQYF.

This chain uses TRBV29-1 with TRBJ2-1; TCRdb designates TRBD1, a call that cannot be tested without DNA. CDR3 length equals 13 residues. Germline lookup yields CDR1 SQVTM and CDR2 ANQGSEA. The chain's CDR3 is CSVDGTGSNEQFF.

CDR3 loop: CASSQEIRGPTYEQYF. The rearrangement uses TRBV14 and TRBJ2-7; there is no DNA to check the TCRdb D call of TRBD1. The CDR3 is made up of 16 amino acids. Germline CDR1 is SGHDN and CDR2 is FVKESK. Drawing the rest from reference TRBV14 and TRBJ2-7, the complete variable domain is EAGVTQFPSHSVIEKGQTVTLRCDPISGHDNLYWYRRVMGKEIKFLLHFVKESKQDESGMPNNRFLAERTGGTYSTLKVQPAELEDSGVYFCASSQEIRGPTYEQYFGPGTRLTVT.

This chain links TRBV14 with TRBJ2-1. Germline V CDR1 and CDR2: SGHDN, FVKESK. The CDR3 covers 12 residues. The CDR3 sequence: CASSKTYNEQFF.

The chain joins TRBV23-1 to TRBJ2-1; the TCRdb D gene call, TRBD2, has no DNA to confirm it. TRBV23-1 qualifies as an ORF whose function is uncertain. This CDR3 region has 16 residues. CDR3 loop: CASSHPLAGGPNEQFF.

The gene calls are TRBV7-6 and TRBJ2-7; TCRdb returns TRBD1, unconfirmable since there is no DNA. Germline CDR1 and CDR2: SGHVS and FNYEAQ. The CDR3 runs to 15 residues. The CDR3 loop is CASSLAGQGTYEQYF.

The chain uses TRBV19 and TRBJ1-1. The CDR3 totals 14 residues. Germline lookup yields CDR1 LNHDA and CDR2 SQIVND (reference sequence). This CDR3 reads CASSIWGVNTEAFF.

The chain is built from TRBV14 and TRBJ2-1; the TRBD2 assignment by TCRdb is unverifiable without DNA. Germline CDR1 and CDR2: SGHDN and FVKESK. CDR3 size: 17 residues. CDR3 sequence reads: CASSQVPGTSGGNEQFF.

The chain uses TRBV29-1 and TRBJ2-6; absent DNA, TCRdb's TRBD1 call cannot be checked. Per the germline V gene, CDR1 is SQVTM and CDR2 is ANQGSEA. The CDR3 contains 17 residues. CDR3 region: CSVEGRQEFSGANVLTF.

The chain couples TRBV6-4 to TRBJ2-2; the D gene TCRdb calls, TRBD1, cannot be checked with no DNA. CDR3 length: 16 amino acids. Germline loops: CDR1 MRHNA, CDR2 SNTAGT. The CDR3 reads CASSDLPGQRLGELFF.

The CDR3 protein is CASSLGSLRGYEQYF. The chain links TRBV7-6 to TRBJ2-7; checking the TCRdb D call of TRBD1 is not possible without DNA. The germline V gene has CDR1 SGHVS and CDR2 FNYEAQ. This CDR3 is built from 15 residues.

The V and J genes are TRBV25-1 and TRBJ1-1. Germline V gives CDR1 MGHDK, CDR2 SYGVNS. The CDR3 contains 16 residues. This chain's CDR3 is CASSESTAYMNTEAFF.

CDR3 sequence reads: CASSVEEDIERQYF. This chain uses TRBV9 with TRBJ2-7; as DNA is missing, the TRBD1 call by TCRdb cannot be tested. Per germline, CDR1 SGDLS and CDR2 YYNGEE. This CDR3 contains 14 residues.

The genes are TRBV2 and TRBJ2-7. There are 13 residues in the CDR3. Germline assignment: CDR1 SNHLY and CDR2 FYNNEI. The CDR3: CASSVGMEYEQYF. Filled out from reference TRBV2 and TRBJ2-7, the complete variable domain reads EPEVTQTPSHQVTQMGQEVILRCVPISNHLYFYWYRQILGQKVEFLVSFYNNEISEKSEIFDDQFSVERPDGSNFTLKIRSTKLEDSAMYFCASSVGMEYEQYFGPGTRLTVT.

V is TRBV7-8 and J is TRBJ2-2; TCRdb designates TRBD1, a call that cannot be tested without DNA. Germline-derived CDR1 and CDR2 are SGHVS and FQNEAQ. The CDR3 is made up of 16 amino acids. The CDR3 is CASSSFDRENTGELFF.

The rearrangement joins TRBV29-1 to TRBJ1-2. CDR3 length: 11 amino acids. CDR1 is SQVTM and CDR2 is ANQGSEA in the germline V gene. CDR3 loop: CSVEDGPPATF.

The chain uses TRBV7-9 and TRBJ2-2; TCRdb's assignment of TRBD1 cannot be checked, as there is no DNA. The V gene's germline CDR1 is SEHNR and CDR2 FQNEAQ (reference sequence). This CDR3 has 16 amino acids. CDR3 region: CASSSRESHYTGELFF.

The gene calls are TRBV19 and TRBJ1-5. The CDR3 is made up of 13 amino acids. Germline V gives CDR1 LNHDA, CDR2 SQIVND (reference sequence). The CDR3 spells CASVNWGNQPQHF.

V and J are TRBV4-1 and TRBJ2-7. This CDR3 has 14 residues. Germline CDR1 is MGHRA and CDR2 is YSYEKL. The CDR3 region is CASSSRQGPHEQYF.

V and J are TRBV27 and TRBJ2-7; TCRdb calls TRBD2, which cannot be checked without DNA. The CDR3 is 12 residues long. The germline V gene encodes CDR1 MNHEY and CDR2 SMNVEV (reference sequence). The CDR3: CASSAGGGEQYF.

V is TRBV7-6 and J is TRBJ2-1; TCRdb outputs TRBD2, but without DNA this stays unchecked. The CDR3 runs 15 residues. Germline V gene lookup returns CDR1 SGHVS and CDR2 FNYEAQ. CDR3 protein: CASSQQAGQYNEQFF.

This sequence joins TRBV9 and TRBJ2-3. Germline lookup yields CDR1 SGDLS and CDR2 YYNGEE. The CDR3 runs 12 residues. The CDR3 here is CASGVQTGTQYF.

V gene TRBV21-1 combines with J gene TRBJ2-4; no DNA is available, so the TRBD1 call from TCRdb remains unchecked. TRBV21-1 is an annotated pseudogene. The CDR3 spans 12 residues. The CDR3 region is CASSKGAQGMYF.

The V and J genes are TRBV7-9 and TRBJ2-1; the TRBD2 assignment by TCRdb is unverifiable without DNA. Looked up from germline, CDR1 is SEHNR and CDR2 is FQNEAQ (reference sequence). The CDR3 loop spans 16 amino acids. The CDR3 here is CASNLGTSGSYNEQFF. The full variable domain, with the rest looked up from reference TRBV7-9 and TRBJ2-1, is DTGVSQNPRHKITKRGQNVTFRCDPISEHNRLYWYRQTLGQGPEFLTYFQNEAQLEKSRLLSDRFSAERPKGSFSTLEIQRTEQGDSAMYLCASNLGTSGSYNEQFFGPGTRLTVL.

The V call is TRBV13, the J call TRBJ2-7; absent DNA, TCRdb's TRBD1 call cannot be checked. In germline, CDR1 is PRHDT, CDR2 FYEKMQ (reference sequence). The CDR3 consists of 13 residues. The CDR3 protein is CASGDGTSYEQYF.

The V gene is TRBV18, the J gene TRBJ1-2; the TRBD1 assignment by TCRdb is unverifiable without DNA. Per germline, CDR1 KGHSH and CDR2 LQKENI. There are 19 residues in the CDR3. CDR3 amino acids: CASSPPDFLTGLGPYGYTF.